What follows are 24 T cell receptor beta chains derived from one specimen sequenced in a study of T cell clones after liver transplantation. Measured with immunoSEQ multiplex PCR; TCRdb has only the in-frame clones, and not every one. This table holds roughly 100,000 clones, roughly 80% found once. The sequences come from CD4+ T cells from blood, collected 45 to 50 months after liver transplant. These receptors were taken from a human patient who received a liver transplant. T cells may partly derive from the graft donor.

The chain combines TRBV25-1 with TRBJ2-5; tentatively, D is TRBD1 or TRBD2 (5 bases each). This CDR3 has 15 residues. Trimming stripped 8 bases from V and 5 bases from J, with 21 bases between. Germline lookup yields CDR1 MGHDK and CDR2 SYGVNS. CDR3 DNA: TGTGCCAGCCGGGACGTAGCACCAAATGTGGAGACCCAGTACTTC. Translating it yields CASRDVAPNVETQYF.

A single count supports this clone. The chain links TRBV7-9 to TRBJ2-1; possible D gene TRBD1, 5 bases. V lost 4 bases and J 4 bases, leaving 11 bases between the germline ends. The CDR3 has 14 residues. Germline lookup yields CDR1 SEHNR and CDR2 FQNEAQ (reference sequence). CDR3: CASSSGQNYNEQFF. The CDR3 DNA follows: TGTGCCAGCAGCTCCGGACAAAATTACAATGAGCAGTTCTTC.

This clone appeared many times. This chain's CDR3 is CASSTSGGLYEQYF. The DNA of the CDR3 is TGTGCCAGCAGCACTAGCGGCGGCTTGTACGAGCAGTACTTC. The V gene is TRBV6-4, the J gene TRBJ2-7; 8 bases line up with TRBD2. V dropped 6 bases and J dropped 4; count of bases not matched to a gene: 8. Germline CDR1 reads MRHNA; CDR2 reads SNTAGT. This CDR3 region has 14 residues.

This clone has just a few counts. The chain links TRBV11-2 to TRBJ2-3, with a weak D call TRBD2 (6 bases). CDR3 length equals 16 residues. Germline lookup yields CDR1 SGHAT and CDR2 FQNNGV. V was shortened by 3 bases and J by 0 bases, with 13 bases between the two germline ends. CDR3 in amino acids: CASSFGGFTSTDTQYF. Written as DNA, the CDR3 is TGTGCCAGCAGCTTCGGGGGATTCACTAGCACAGATACGCAGTATTTT.

V and J are TRBV10-3 and TRBJ2-1; 7 bases align to TRBD2. The CDR3 extends over 14 amino acids. Trimming took 7 bases from V and 8 from J; bases not matched to a gene: 11. Germline V lookup: CDR1 ENHRY, CDR2 SYGVKD. The CDR3 DNA reads TGTGCCATCAAAGGAGGGGAGGGCAATTATGAGCAGTTCTTC. Translating gives CAIKGGEGNYEQFF.

This chain uses TRBV5-1 with TRBJ2-2; D possibly corresponds to TRBD2 (5 bases). Per the germline V gene, CDR1 is SGHRS and CDR2 is YFSETQ. V was pared by 1 base and J by 2 bases, with 9 bases between. CDR3 length: 15 residues. The CDR3 here is CASSLRTSNTGELFF. CDR3 in DNA: TGCGCCAGCAGCTTGAGGACTTCAAACACCGGGGAGCTGTTTTTT.

The V gene is TRBV19, the J gene TRBJ2-5; 7 positions agree with TRBD2. This CDR3 comprises 14 residues. Per germline, CDR1 LNHDA and CDR2 SQIVND (reference sequence). The V gene end was trimmed by 1 base and the J gene end by 4 bases; junction bases not matched to a gene: 3. DNA for the CDR3: TGTGCCAGTAGTATAGGGGAGGGTAGAGAGACCCAGTACTTC. This encodes CASSIGEGRETQYF.

The table lists this clone with a count of one. The chain recombines TRBV6-1 with TRBJ1-5; D unclear. The length of the CDR3 is 15 residues. The ends were cut back, 0 bases at V and 1 base at J, with 7 bases in the middle. The germline V gene has CDR1 MNHNS and CDR2 SASEGT. Here the CDR3 DNA reads TGTGCCAGCAGTGAAGCGCGACCAAGCAATCAGCCCCAGCATTTT. The encoded protein is CASSEARPSNQPQHF.

The gene calls are TRBV7-3 and TRBJ2-7, with TRBD2 identical over 8 bases. The CDR3 has 15 residues. CDR1 is SGHTA, CDR2 FQGTGA, per germline. V lost 2 bases, J lost 0 bases, and 3 bases stayed unmatched. For the CDR3, the DNA is TGTGCCAGCAGCTTATTAGCGGGGAGCTCCTACGAGCAGTACTTC. Protein: CASSLLAGSSYEQYF.

This chain connects TRBV7-9 to TRBJ2-3; D unclear. Trimming left V 3 bases short and J 1 base short, with 2 bases between. From germline, CDR1 is SEHNR and CDR2 FQNEAQ (reference sequence). The CDR3 is made up of 12 amino acids. CDR3 coding DNA: TGTGCCAGCAGCTTGCGCACAGATACGCAGTATTTT. Protein product: CASSLRTDTQYF. Filled out from reference TRBV7-9 and TRBJ2-3, the complete variable domain reads DTGVSQNPRHKITKRGQNVTFRCDPISEHNRLYWYRQTLGQGPEFLTYFQNEAQLEKSRLLSDRFSAERPKGSFSTLEIQRTEQGDSAMYLCASSLRTDTQYFGPGTRLTVL.

DNA for the CDR3: TGTGCCAGCAGGCTAGGGAGGACAGATCAGCCCCAGCATTTT. Translated, it gives CASRLGRTDQPQHF. The chain recombines TRBV27 with TRBJ1-5, with TRBD1 as a possible D gene (6 bases). With 6 bases removed from V and 5 bases from J, the gap between germline ends came to 14 bases. Per the germline V gene, CDR1 is MNHEY and CDR2 is SMNVEV (reference sequence). The CDR3 totals 14 residues.

The chain is built from TRBV19 and TRBJ1-5; D is uncertain. V was pared by 7 bases and J by 5 bases, with 12 bases between. Germline V CDR1 and CDR2: LNHDA, SQIVND (reference sequence). The CDR3 has 13 residues. The CDR3 region has the DNA TGTGCCAGTAATTATGCCTTAGATCAGCCCCAGCATTTT. Translated: CASNYALDQPQHF.

The V gene is TRBV5-8, the J gene TRBJ2-7, with a tentative D call TRBD1 (5 bases). The ends were cut back, 0 bases at V and 6 bases at J, with 13 bases in the middle. Germline CDR1 is SGHTS and CDR2 is YDEGEE. This CDR3 has 14 residues. The CDR3 DNA follows: TGTGCCAGCAGCTTGGTCGGCAGGGCAAGCGAGCAGTACTTC. Its translation: CASSLVGRASEQYF.

This sequence joins TRBV5-4 and TRBJ1-5; D not resolved. Germline V lookup: CDR1 SGHNT, CDR2 YYREEE (reference sequence). Between the trimmed V and J ends, which lost 1 base and 5 bases, there was a span of 13 bases. There are 15 residues in the CDR3. The CDR3 coding sequence is TGTGCCAGCAGCTTGTCTGGGAGAAAGGATCAGCCCCAGCATTTT. Protein product: CASSLSGRKDQPQHF.

This chain uses TRBV27 with TRBJ2-3; D gene unclear. V shed 2 bases and J shed 2 bases, with 8 bases lying between them. Germline V gene data show CDR1 as MNHEY and CDR2 as SMNVEV (reference sequence). CDR3 length equals 14 residues. The CDR3 reads CASSLTVATDTQYF. CDR3 nucleotides: TGTGCCAGCAGTTTAACAGTTGCCACAGATACGCAGTATTTT.

Written as DNA, the CDR3 is TGTGCCACCAGCAGGTGGACGGTCGACGGAGGTCAGCCCCAGCATTTT. This encodes CATSRWTVDGGQPQHF. The chain has TRBV15 and TRBJ1-5, with no clear D. The V and J ends lost 3 bases and 6 bases respectively, with 18 bases between them. In germline, CDR1 is LNHNV, CDR2 YYDKDF (reference sequence). The CDR3 consists of 16 residues. The full variable domain, its missing parts supplied by reference TRBV15 and TRBJ1-5, is DAMVIQNPRYQVTQFGKPVTLSCSQTLNHNVMYWYQQKSSQAPKLLFHYYDKDFNNEADTPDNFQSRRPNTSFCFLDIRSPGLGDTAMYLCATSRWTVDGGQPQHFGDGTRLSIL.

The V call is TRBV19, the J call TRBJ1-2; 8 bases line up with TRBD1. The CDR3 extends over 14 amino acids. In germline, CDR1 is LNHDA, CDR2 SQIVND (reference sequence). The junction had 6 bases not matched to a gene; V was cut back by 5 bases and J by 4 bases. In nucleotides, the CDR3 is TGTGCCAGTAGTCCAGGGGGCGAGCTCTATGGCTACACCTTC. Encoded protein: CASSPGGELYGYTF.

This clone has a single count. The chain employs TRBV10-3 and TRBJ2-7; weak D call: TRBD1 (5 bases). The CDR3 is made up of 16 amino acids. Germline CDR1 is ENHRY and CDR2 is SYGVKD. Trimming pared 0 bases from V and 4 bases from J, leaving 16 bases between. The CDR3: CAISESNRLQRYEQYF. Here the CDR3 DNA reads TGTGCCATCAGTGAGTCAAACAGGCTGCAAAGGTACGAGCAGTACTTC.

This clone was seen a handful of times. The chain employs TRBV6-4 and TRBJ1-2; no clear D. The CDR3 is 15 amino acids. Trimming removed 4 bases from V and 2 bases from J, with 14 bases in between. CDR1 and CDR2 from the germline V gene are MRHNA and SNTAGT. The CDR3 DNA reads as TGTGCCAGCAGTGCCGGACCGTCGGGAAACTATGGCTACACCTTC. Translating gives CASSAGPSGNYGYTF.

V usage is TRBV5-6 and J usage is TRBJ2-3; 8 bases are shared with TRBD1. Germline values: CDR1 SGHDT, CDR2 YYEEEE. The CDR3 is 14 residues long. J gave up 5 bases and V 4 bases, and 6 bases lay outside the gene matches. This chain's CDR3 is CASSPGQGGDTQYF. The CDR3, as DNA: TGTGCCAGCAGCCCCGGACAGGGAGGAGATACGCAGTATTTT.

The J gene is TRBJ1-1, the V gene TRBV9; perhaps TRBD1 as D (5 bases). V lost 4 bases to trimming and J lost 5 bases, with 24 bases between them. Germline-derived CDR1 and CDR2 are SGDLS and YYNGEE. This CDR3 is 17 amino acids long. The CDR3 region is CASSPSGIGARKTEAFF. CDR3 bases: TGTGCCAGCAGCCCATCAGGAATAGGGGCGCGAAAGACTGAAGCTTTCTTT.

The V and J genes are TRBV18 and TRBJ2-3; TRBD2 aligns across 9 bases. CDR3 length equals 16 residues. Germline CDR1 KGHSH, CDR2 LQKENI. Unmatched junction bases numbered 9, after V lost 3 bases and J lost 5 bases. CDR3 nucleotide sequence: TGTGCCAGCTCACCGCCCCTAGCGGGGCAGAGAGATACGCAGTATTTT. It codes for CASSPPLAGQRDTQYF.

The rearrangement joins TRBV7-6 to TRBJ2-1, with 9 bases lining up with TRBD1. V lost 3 bases to trimming and J lost 7 bases; unmatched junction nucleotides: 7. CDR1 and CDR2 from the germline V gene are SGHVS and FNYEAQ. The CDR3 is made up of 15 amino acids. CDR3 region: CASSLNRGRSNEQFF. DNA of the CDR3: TGTGCCAGCAGCTTGAACAGGGGGCGCTCAAATGAGCAGTTCTTC.

This rearrangement joins TRBV7-2 to TRBJ2-3; TRBD1 agrees at 10 bases. Germline CDR1 is SGHTA and CDR2 is FQGNSA. The V and J ends lost 10 bases and 5 bases, in that order; junction bases with no gene match: 9. This CDR3 region has 14 residues. This chain's CDR3 is CATVRDRGGDTQYF. For the CDR3, the DNA is TGTGCCACCGTCCGGGACAGGGGAGGAGATACGCAGTATTTT.